The following is a TCR beta chain sequence with its context. The antigen remains unidentified. A read error is possible here, since a much larger clone lies one base away. This entry comes from a study of blood T cells in healthy people across ages. The second PCR ran roughly 6 to 11 cycles with a sample-barcoded 5' primer and J-beta primers. TCRdb called the 5' RACE reads again in MiXCR, with one record for every CDR3 protein. The data show about 780,000 distinct CDR3 sequences, 46% seen once. Whole-study findings and limits: The donors' CMV status was not determined, possibly confounding changes in expanded clonotypes. Roughly linear age-related decline in beta diversity appeared, significant by age about 37.

Extractions gave at least 5.5 micrograms of total RNA per sample. The germline CDR1 and CDR2 sequences are SNHLY and FYNNEI. This CDR3 has 15 amino acids. The V segment lost 4 bases and the J segment 6 bases; nucleotides outside the gene matches: 11. Material: blood. This chain connects TRBV2 to TRBJ2-7, with 8 bases identical to TRBD2. The clonotype originates from a man aged 80 or over in good health. CDR3 sequence reads: CASSGRGLVESEQYF. The CDR3, as DNA: TGTGCCAGCAGTGGCAGGGGACTAGTGGAGTCCGAGCAGTACTTC.